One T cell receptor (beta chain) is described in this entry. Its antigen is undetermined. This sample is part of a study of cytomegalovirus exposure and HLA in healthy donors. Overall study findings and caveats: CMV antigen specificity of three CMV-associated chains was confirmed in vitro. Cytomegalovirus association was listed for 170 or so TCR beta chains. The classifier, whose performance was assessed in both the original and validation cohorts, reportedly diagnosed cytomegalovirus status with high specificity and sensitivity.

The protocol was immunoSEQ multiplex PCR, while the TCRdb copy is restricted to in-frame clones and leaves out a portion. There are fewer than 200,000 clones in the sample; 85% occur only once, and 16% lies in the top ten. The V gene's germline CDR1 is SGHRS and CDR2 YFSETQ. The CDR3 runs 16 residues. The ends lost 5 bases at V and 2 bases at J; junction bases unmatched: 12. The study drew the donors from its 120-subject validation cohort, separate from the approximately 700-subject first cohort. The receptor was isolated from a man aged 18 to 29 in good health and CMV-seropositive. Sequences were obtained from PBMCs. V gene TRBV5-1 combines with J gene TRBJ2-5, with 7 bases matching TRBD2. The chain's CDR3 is CASRRMGAGWQETQYF. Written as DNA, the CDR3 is TGCGCCAGCAGGCGGATGGGAGCGGGGTGGCAAGAGACCCAGTACTTC.